This TCR beta chain came from a study of T cell responses to AZD1222 COVID-19 vaccine. Here immunoSEQ multiplex PCR was the method, and the copy in TCRdb shows in-frame clones only, minus some. Found here are just under 150,000 clones, 70% to 90% of them singletons; the top ten hold 5.1%. Trimming took 4 bases from V and 0 from J, leaving 9 bases between them. The CDR3 loop spans 14 amino acids. The germline gives CDR1 SGHRS, CDR2 YFSETQ. The receptor was isolated from an adult who received the AZD1222 COVID-19 vaccine. Source: peripheral blood, taken 28 days after the second AZD1222 dose. The J gene is TRBJ2-3, the V gene TRBV5-1, with unresolved D. The CDR3, as DNA: TGCGCCAGCAGCAACCCTACTAGCACAGATACGCAGTATTTT. Amino acid sequence: CASSNPTSTDTQYF.